Following are 15 T cell receptor beta chains from one sample sequenced in a study of blood T cell repertoires in COVID-19. Sequencing used immunoSEQ multiplex PCR; TCRdb keeps in-frame clones, though not all of them. The sample holds roughly 230,000 clones; about 86% are singletons and the top ten take 4.4%. Sequencing input: peripheral blood. These receptors all stem from a man in his forties or fifties with active or convalescent COVID-19.

J is TRBJ1-4 and V is TRBV29-1; D is possibly TRBD1 (5 bases). The CDR3 loop spans 14 amino acids. CDR1 and CDR2 from the germline V gene are SQVTM and ANQGSEA. V lost 6 bases to trimming and J lost 2 bases, with 13 bases between them. CDR3 coding DNA: TGCAGCGTCCTGGGGGGTGCGACTAATGAAAAACTGTTTTTT. This translates into CSVLGGATNEKLFF.

The CDR3 loop reads CSVLLRDRGSGELFF. As DNA, the CDR3 is TGCAGCGTTCTCCTCCGGGACAGGGGCTCCGGGGAGCTGTTTTTT. The rearrangement uses TRBV29-1 and TRBJ2-2, with TRBD1 identical over 10 bases. After removal of 5 bases from V and 6 bases from J, the junction contained 9 bases not matched to a gene. The CDR3 is 15 amino acids. Germline loops: CDR1 SQVTM, CDR2 ANQGSEA.

The chain combines TRBV11-2 with TRBJ1-5, with D maybe TRBD1 (6 bases). Germline V gene data show CDR1 as SGHAT and CDR2 as FQNNGV. CDR3 length: 14 amino acids. Trimming cost V 4 bases and J 2 bases, with 9 bases left between them. Here the CDR3 reads CASSSDRGNQPQHF. The CDR3 DNA reads as TGTGCCAGCAGCTCGGACAGAGGCAATCAGCCCCAGCATTTT.

The chain is built from TRBV30 and TRBJ2-3; TRBD2 matches 13 bases. The CDR3 consists of 17 residues. V dropped 3 bases and J dropped 2; count of bases not matched to a gene: 8. Germline lookup yields CDR1 GTSNPN and CDR2 SVGIG (reference sequence). CDR3 sequence (DNA): TGTGCCTGGAGAGGGACTAGCGGGGAGCACTACACAGATACGCAGTATTTT. Translated, it gives CAWRGTSGEHYTDTQYF.

The chain carries TRBV6-1 and TRBJ1-5; 8 positions agree with TRBD1. V was pared by 4 bases and J by 2 bases, with 7 bases of the junction left unmatched. Germline assignment: CDR1 MNHNS and CDR2 SASEGT. CDR3 length equals 16 residues. The CDR3 loop is CASSAQGAGGNQPQHF. The CDR3 DNA is TGTGCCAGCAGTGCTCAGGGGGCGGGCGGCAATCAGCCCCAGCATTTT.

This clone was seen just once. This chain uses TRBV6-2 or TRBV6-3 with TRBJ2-1, with 7 bases lining up with TRBD2. The CDR3 runs to 15 residues. Trimming cost V 6 bases and J 2 bases; bases outside gene matches: 7. Germline V CDR1 and CDR2: MNHEY, SVGEGT. The DNA for the CDR3 is TGTGCCAGCAGCCGGAGCGGGGTCACCTACAATGAGCAGTTCTTC. Encoded protein: CASSRSGVTYNEQFF.

This clone was observed once. The chain has TRBV6-5 and TRBJ1-4, with 10 nucleotides matching TRBD1. The CDR3 consists of 15 residues. Trimming took 4 bases from V and 6 from J; bases not matched to a gene: 5. Germline V gene lookup returns CDR1 MNHEY and CDR2 SVGAGI. CDR3 in amino acids: CASSFAGTGDEKLFF. The CDR3 DNA sequence: TGTGCCAGCAGTTTTGCCGGGACAGGGGATGAAAAACTGTTTTTT.

This rearrangement joins TRBV20-1 to TRBJ1-6, with D tentatively TRBD1 (5 bases). Germline V gene data show CDR1 as DFQATT and CDR2 as SNEGSKA (reference sequence). This CDR3 comprises 15 residues. V shed 3 bases and J shed 8 bases, with 17 bases lying between them. The CDR3: CSASSKGASDSPLHF. The CDR3 DNA sequence: TGCAGTGCTAGTTCGAAAGGGGCTAGTGATTCACCCCTCCACTTT.

To note about this clone: The sample carries other DNA sequences with the same CDR3. The chain couples TRBV2 to TRBJ2-3, with 10 bases identical to TRBD2. The CDR3 has 15 residues. V shed 4 bases, J shed 1 base, and the junction held 2 bases outside the gene matches. Germline CDR1 SNHLY, CDR2 FYNNEI. The CDR3 nucleotides read TGTGCCAGCAGTGTTCTAGCGGGAGGCACAGATACGCAGTATTTT. This translates into CASSVLAGGTDTQYF.

This clone was seen a single time. V is TRBV27 and J is TRBJ1-2; possible D gene TRBD1, 6 bases. Trimming pared 3 bases from V and 5 bases from J, leaving 16 bases between. From germline, CDR1 is MNHEY and CDR2 SMNVEV (reference sequence). The CDR3 sequence is 15 residues long. The CDR3 region has the DNA TGTGCCAGCAGTTTTGGGGCAGGGGAAGGTTATGGCTACACCTTC. It translates to CASSFGAGEGYGYTF.

This clone was found a few times. V is TRBV3-1 (or the pseudogene TRBV3-2) and J is TRBJ2-7; D is unresolved. There are 12 residues in the CDR3. Deletions cut 2 bases from V and 3 bases from J, with 5 bases between. Germline CDR1 reads LGHDT; CDR2 reads YNNKEL (reference sequence). CDR3 nucleotides: TGTGCCAGCAGCCAACTTTTCTACGAGCAGTACTTC. Translation gives CASSQLFYEQYF.

This chain joins TRBV6-1 and TRBJ1-1, with 7 bases matching TRBD1. V dropped 3 bases and J dropped 1; count of bases not matched to a gene: 8. Germline assignment: CDR1 MNHNS and CDR2 SASEGT. The CDR3 sequence is 16 residues long. The CDR3: CASSDPQGGENTEAFF. The CDR3, as DNA: TGTGCCAGCAGTGACCCTCAGGGGGGAGAGAACACTGAAGCTTTCTTT.

This sequence joins TRBV30 and TRBJ1-6, with 8 nucleotides matching TRBD1. Unmatched junction bases numbered 11, after V lost 6 bases and J lost 7 bases. Germline loops: CDR1 GTSNPN, CDR2 SVGIG (reference sequence). The CDR3 spans 15 residues. CDR3 nucleotide sequence: TGTGCCTGCACAAGCCCGGGACAGGTCAATTCACCCCTCCACTTT. Its translation is CACTSPGQVNSPLHF.

The rearrangement links TRBV7-3 to TRBJ1-2; D remains unclear. Trimming cost V 1 base and J 4 bases, with 7 bases left between them. Germline CDR1 SGHTA, CDR2 FQGTGA. The CDR3 consists of 13 residues. The CDR3, as DNA: TGTGCCAGCAGCTTAAGTCCAGTCTATGGCTACACCTTC. It specifies CASSLSPVYGYTF.

The chain recombines TRBV18 with TRBJ2-7; 10 nucleotides match TRBD1. CDR1 and CDR2 from the germline V gene are KGHSH and LQKENI. V trimming: 3 bases; J trimming: 3 bases; junction bases outside the gene matches: 2. The CDR3 covers 14 residues. In DNA form, the CDR3 reads TGTGCCAGCTCACCGGGACAGGGGTTCTACGAGCAGTACTTC. This translates into CASSPGQGFYEQYF.